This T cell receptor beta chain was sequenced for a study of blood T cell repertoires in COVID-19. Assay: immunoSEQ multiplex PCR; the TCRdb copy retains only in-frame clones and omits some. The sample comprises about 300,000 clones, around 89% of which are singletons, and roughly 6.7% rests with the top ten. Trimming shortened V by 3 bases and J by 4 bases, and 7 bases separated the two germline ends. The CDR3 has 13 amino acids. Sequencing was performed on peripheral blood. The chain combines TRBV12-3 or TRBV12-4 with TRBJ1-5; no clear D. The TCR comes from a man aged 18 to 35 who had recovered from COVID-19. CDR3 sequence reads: CASSFGENQPQHF. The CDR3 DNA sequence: TGTGCCAGCAGTTTCGGGGAGAATCAGCCCCAGCATTTT.